The T cell receptor (beta chain) described here comes from a study of cytomegalovirus exposure and HLA in healthy donors. Study observations and caveats: Across HLA loci, a later analysis found differing TCR association rates, with DRB1 most and HLA-C fewest. Likely technical artifact: a cluster of highly shared sequence variants.

Healthy bone marrow donors made up the donor group. PCR was performed using 60 Vbeta and 13 Jbeta primers. TCRdb's table, derived via immunoSEQ multiplex PCR, lists solely in-frame clones and lacks some. In the table there are 57,000 or so clones, around 75% of which are singletons. This clone was recorded a few times. Its specificity is unknown. This CDR3 has 14 amino acids. The V end lost 3 bases, the J end lost 4 bases, and 10 bases lay between the germline ends. Per germline, CDR1 LGHNA and CDR2 YSLEER. J is TRBJ2-1 and V is TRBV4-3; D is possibly TRBD2 (6 bases). The specimen sequenced was PBMCs. The clonotype originates from a man aged 50-59 years in good health and CMV-seropositive. The CDR3 loop reads CASSHGGSYNEQFF. In DNA form, the CDR3 reads TGCGCCAGCAGCCACGGGGGTAGTTACAATGAGCAGTTCTTC.